Listed below are T cell receptor beta chains from one sample, sequenced in a study of blood T cell repertoires in COVID-19. Some clones are missing from TCRdb's copy, which holds only in-frame ones; the method was immunoSEQ multiplex PCR. Altogether 15,000 to 20,000 clones are present, 77% being singletons, with the ten largest covering approximately 17%. The sample taken for sequencing was peripheral blood. The receptors originated from a man aged 65 to 79 with COVID-19, enrolled during active disease. Both conserved end residues are part of each CDR3. The D gene is left open where the match is weak. Expanded clones are given a class, and other clones once, few, many or no size at all.

clone size: NA
D gene: TRBD1
J gene: TRBJ1-1
V gene: TRBV27
CDR3 DNA: TGTGCCAGCAGTTCGTTGACAGGGGGCTTGAAAACTGAAGCTTTCTTT
CDR3 protein: CASSSLTGGLKTEAFF

clone size: NA
D gene: NA
J gene: TRBJ2-1
V gene: TRBV29-1
CDR3 DNA: TGCAGCGTTGAAGGGGGCGAGTCGAATGAGCAGTTCTTC
CDR3 protein: CSVEGGESNEQFF

clone size: few
D gene: TRBD1
J gene: TRBJ1-1
V gene: TRBV4-1
CDR3 DNA: TGCGCCAGCACGTCAGGGGGCTACGTCACTGAAGCTTTCTTT
CDR3 protein: CASTSGGYVTEAFF

clone size: once
D gene: NA
J gene: TRBJ1-2
V gene: TRBV7-8
CDR3 DNA: TGTGCCAGCAGCTTAGATCTGGGGAGCGGCTACACCTTC
CDR3 protein: CASSLDLGSGYTF

clone size: NA
D gene: TRBD2
J gene: TRBJ2-1
V gene: TRBV7-9
CDR3 DNA: TGTGCCAGCAGCTTAACTAGCGGTGAGCAGTTCTTC
CDR3 protein: CASSLTSGEQFF

clone size: NA
D gene: NA
J gene: TRBJ1-5
V gene: TRBV6-2/TRBV6-3
CDR3 DNA: TGTGCCAGCAGCCTAAGGGATAACAGGGATAATCAGCCCCAGCATTTT
CDR3 protein: CASSLRDNRDNQPQHF

clone size: NA
D gene: NA
J gene: TRBJ2-7
V gene: TRBV7-2
CDR3 DNA: TGTGCCAGCAGCGCTTCCAGGGAGGAGAGGGGTTACGAGCAGTACTTC
CDR3 protein: CASSASREERGYEQYF

clone size: NA
D gene: TRBD1
J gene: TRBJ1-3
V gene: TRBV18
CDR3 DNA: TGTGCCAGCTCACCATCGACAGGGGGTTCTGGAAACACCATATATTTT
CDR3 protein: CASSPSTGGSGNTIYF

clone size: NA
D gene: NA
J gene: TRBJ2-5
V gene: TRBV6-5
CDR3 DNA: TGTGCCAGCAGTAGGGGGGAGACCCAGTACTTC
CDR3 protein: CASSRGETQYF

clone size: NA
D gene: TRBD1
J gene: TRBJ1-5
V gene: TRBV18
CDR3 DNA: TGTGCCAGCTCACGGGACAGGGGCTATCAGCCCCAGCATTTT
CDR3 protein: CASSRDRGYQPQHF

clone size: NA
D gene: TRBD1
J gene: TRBJ1-2
V gene: TRBV29-1
CDR3 DNA: TGCAGCGTCGACAGGGGGACGGATAACTATGGCTACACCTTC
CDR3 protein: CSVDRGTDNYGYTF

clone size: NA
D gene: TRBD2
J gene: TRBJ2-2
V gene: TRBV11-2
CDR3 DNA: TGTGCCAGCAGCTTACCCTGGGAGCGGGAATGGGAGCTGTTTTTT
CDR3 protein: CASSLPWEREWELFF

clone size: NA
D gene: TRBD1
J gene: TRBJ1-2
V gene: TRBV5-4
CDR3 DNA: TGTGCCAGCAGCCCCGGACAGGGAGGGAACCGTCTCAGCTACACCTTC
CDR3 protein: CASSPGQGGNRLSYTF

clone size: NA
D gene: TRBD1
J gene: TRBJ2-2
V gene: TRBV2
CDR3 DNA: TGTGCCAGCAGCTCGGGACAGGGTCGCACCGGGGAGCTGTTTTTT
CDR3 protein: CASSSGQGRTGELFF

clone size: NA
D gene: NA
J gene: TRBJ2-7
V gene: TRBV2
CDR3 DNA: TGTGCCAGCCTCCAGACCCCGGGGAAGCAGTACTTC
CDR3 protein: CASLQTPGKQYF

clone size: NA
D gene: TRBD2
J gene: TRBJ2-7
V gene: TRBV10-2
CDR3 DNA: TGCGCCAGCAACAGCGGGACGGACGTACTGCGGCAGTACTTC
CDR3 protein: CASNSGTDVLRQYF

clone size: once
D gene: NA
J gene: TRBJ1-6
V gene: TRBV6-5
CDR3 DNA: TGTGCCACCAAGACAGAGCTAAATTCACCCCTCCACTTT
CDR3 protein: CATKTELNSPLHF

clone size: few
D gene: TRBD2
J gene: TRBJ2-7
V gene: TRBV27
CDR3 DNA: TGTGCCAGCAGTTCGACTAGCGGTACTTCCTACGAGCAGTACTTC
CDR3 protein: CASSSTSGTSYEQYF

clone size: once
D gene: TRBD2
J gene: TRBJ2-7
V gene: TRBV5-1
CDR3 DNA: TGCGCCAGCAGCCCCCTAGCGGGAGCCCGCGAGCAGTACTTC
CDR3 protein: CASSPLAGAREQYF

clone size: NA
D gene: TRBD2
J gene: TRBJ2-2
V gene: TRBV11-2
CDR3 DNA: TGTGCCAGCAGAAAATCCGGGACTAGCAAGACCGGGGAGCTGTTTTTT
CDR3 protein: CASRKSGTSKTGELFF

clone size: once
D gene: TRBD2
J gene: TRBJ2-1
V gene: TRBV18
CDR3 DNA: TGTGCCAGCTCACCACCTAGCGGGGGGTACAATGAGCAGTTCTTC
CDR3 protein: CASSPPSGGYNEQFF

clone size: once
D gene: TRBD1
J gene: TRBJ1-5
V gene: TRBV4-1
CDR3 DNA: TGCGCCAGCAGCCACGCGACAGGGAGCTCCCAGCCCCAGCATTTT
CDR3 protein: CASSHATGSSQPQHF

clone size: NA
D gene: TRBD1
J gene: TRBJ1-1
V gene: TRBV6-5
CDR3 DNA: TGTGCCAGCAGTTCCGCCGGGACAGGGACTGAAGCTTTCTTT
CDR3 protein: CASSSAGTGTEAFF

clone size: NA
D gene: TRBD2
J gene: TRBJ2-1
V gene: TRBV5-8
CDR3 DNA: TGTGCCAGCAGGATTCAGGGGACTAGCGGATACAATGAGCAGTTCTTC
CDR3 protein: CASRIQGTSGYNEQFF

clone size: NA
D gene: NA
J gene: TRBJ2-6
V gene: TRBV4-1
CDR3 DNA: TGCGCCAGCAACCAAGATCCAGGGGCTAGCTCTGGGGCCAACGTCCTGACTTTC
CDR3 protein: CASNQDPGASSGANVLTF

clone size: NA
D gene: TRBD1
J gene: TRBJ2-7
V gene: TRBV28
CDR3 DNA: TGTGCCAGCAGTTTACCGACGACAGGGGTGAGTGAGCAGTACTTC
CDR3 protein: CASSLPTTGVSEQYF

clone size: NA
D gene: TRBD1
J gene: TRBJ2-3
V gene: TRBV5-5
CDR3 DNA: TGTGCCAGCAGCTCTGACAGGGTGGTCCCTCTTACGCAGTATTTT
CDR3 protein: CASSSDRVVPLTQYF

clone size: NA
D gene: NA
J gene: TRBJ2-7
V gene: TRBV6-5
CDR3 DNA: TGTGCCAGCAGTTCCCACGGGGAGTACGAGCAGTACTTC
CDR3 protein: CASSSHGEYEQYF

clone size: NA
D gene: TRBD2
J gene: TRBJ2-2
V gene: TRBV5-1
CDR3 DNA: TGCGCCAGCAGCTTGGGTAGCGGGGGATACACCGGGGAGCTGTTTTTT
CDR3 protein: CASSLGSGGYTGELFF

clone size: NA
D gene: NA
J gene: TRBJ1-3
V gene: TRBV7-6
CDR3 DNA: TGTGCCAGCAGCTCCGGAAGCGGACCTGGAAACACCATATATTTT
CDR3 protein: CASSSGSGPGNTIYF

clone size: NA
D gene: NA
J gene: TRBJ1-3
V gene: TRBV27
CDR3 DNA: TGTGCCAGCAGTTCAAACTCTGGAAACACCATATATTTT
CDR3 protein: CASSSNSGNTIYF

clone size: NA
D gene: TRBD2
J gene: TRBJ2-1
V gene: TRBV5-1
CDR3 DNA: TGCGCCAGCAGAAAAGGACTAGCGGGAGACAATGAGCAGTTCTTC
CDR3 protein: CASRKGLAGDNEQFF

clone size: few
D gene: TRBD1
J gene: TRBJ1-3
V gene: TRBV28
CDR3 DNA: TGTGCCAGCAGCCAGGGGACAGGGAGAGCTGGAAACACCATATATTTT
CDR3 protein: CASSQGTGRAGNTIYF

clone size: NA
D gene: NA
J gene: TRBJ1-1
V gene: TRBV2
CDR3 DNA: TGTGCCAGCCTGACAGATAACACTGAAGCTTTCTTT
CDR3 protein: CASLTDNTEAFF

clone size: medium-sized
D gene: NA
J gene: TRBJ1-1
V gene: TRBV6-1
CDR3 DNA: TGTGCCAGCAGTGAATGGACACGGGAAGCTTTCTTT
CDR3 protein: CASSEWTREAFF

clone size: NA
D gene: NA
J gene: TRBJ2-3
V gene: TRBV6-2/TRBV6-3
CDR3 DNA: TGTGCCAGCAGCCTACAGGTGTATTCAGGCACAGATACGCAGTATTTT
CDR3 protein: CASSLQVYSGTDTQYF

clone size: NA
D gene: NA
J gene: TRBJ1-5
V gene: TRBV10-2
CDR3 DNA: TGCGCCAGCAGTGAGTCGCGGCAGCCCCAGCATTTT
CDR3 protein: CASSESRQPQHF

clone size: NA
D gene: NA
J gene: TRBJ1-2
V gene: TRBV10-3
CDR3 DNA: TGTGCCATCGCGTCCGGGGTGACCCCGGCGGGGTATGGCTACACCTTC
CDR3 protein: CAIASGVTPAGYGYTF

clone size: NA
D gene: NA
J gene: TRBJ1-1
V gene: TRBV3-1/TRBV3-2
CDR3 DNA: TGTGCCAGCAGCCAAGGTCCCGTTGGCCTCGGGGACACTGAAGCTTTCTTT
CDR3 protein: CASSQGPVGLGDTEAFF

clone size: NA
D gene: TRBD2
J gene: TRBJ2-1
V gene: TRBV5-8
CDR3 DNA: TGTGCCAGCAGCTTTCTAGCGGGGGGGCCGGAGAATGAGCAGTTCTTC
CDR3 protein: CASSFLAGGPENEQFF

clone size: NA
D gene: NA
J gene: TRBJ1-3
V gene: TRBV9
CDR3 DNA: TGTGCCAGCAGCGCGGGGGGCTCTGGAAACACCATATATTTT
CDR3 protein: CASSAGGSGNTIYF